This T cell receptor (beta chain) came from a study of blood T cell repertoires in COVID-19. The CDR3 length is 14 residues. Germline assignment: CDR1 MDHEN and CDR2 SYDVKM. V gave up 6 bases and J gave up 7 bases; unmatched junction bases: 6. The assay was immunoSEQ multiplex PCR, and TCRdb's table has in-frame clones only and misses some. Found here are more than 250,000 clones, around 89% of them singletons; the top ten hold approximately 6%. This receptor was identified in a woman between 45 and 60 years old with COVID-19, enrolled during active disease. The sample taken for sequencing was peripheral blood. This chain links TRBV28 with TRBJ1-4; 9 bases line up with TRBD1. DNA of the CDR3: TGTGCCAGCAGATTACAGGGGGCAAGTGAAAAACTGTTTTTT. Amino acids: CASRLQGASEKLFF.